These 14 T cell receptor beta chains originate from one sample sequenced in a study of shared clonotypes between healthy human individuals. Clones were sequenced by immunoSEQ multiplex PCR, and TCRdb holds only the in-frame ones, with some missing. The repertoire includes more than 2 million clones, just over 90% of them detected once, and under 2% sits in the top ten. Naive CD8 cells lacked CD45RO and underwent positive selection for CCR7, leaving out terminally differentiated effector memory CD45RA+ cells. Specimen: naive CD8+ T cells from PBMCs. Every receptor here comes from a man between 18 and 35 years old in good health. Some clones in this sample may be carry-over from other donors' samples.

V and J are TRBV4-1 and TRBJ2-1; TRBD2 aligns across 15 bases. Per the germline V gene, CDR1 is MGHRA and CDR2 is YSYEKL. V dropped 5 bases and J dropped 10; count of bases not matched to a gene: 6. The CDR3 spans 15 residues. CDR3 coding DNA: TGCGCCAGCAGCTTATCCGGGACTAGCGGGAGGGAGCAGTTCTTC. It yields the protein CASSLSGTSGREQFF.

J is TRBJ1-1 and V is TRBV7-9; D is unclear. The CDR3 spans 16 residues. Trimming cost V 6 bases and J 1 base, with 18 bases left between them. CDR1 and CDR2 (germline): SEHNR, FQNEAQ (reference sequence). The DNA for the CDR3 is TGTGCCAGCAGGTCCTTCCCGAGGGAGGGGAACACTGAAGCTTTCTTT. It translates to CASRSFPREGNTEAFF.

V is TRBV2 and J is TRBJ1-1; D ambiguous. V was clipped by 5 bases and J by 3 bases, with 19 bases between them. Germline CDR1 and CDR2: SNHLY and FYNNEI. This CDR3 comprises 16 residues. The CDR3 sequence is CASSPTYVAGHTEAFF. As DNA, the CDR3 is TGTGCCAGCAGTCCAACCTACGTTGCCGGCCACACTGAAGCTTTCTTT.

The V call is TRBV7-9, the J call TRBJ2-5; D not resolved. Per the germline V gene, CDR1 is SEHNR and CDR2 is FQNEAQ (reference sequence). This CDR3 spans 14 amino acids. V lost 1 base and J lost 5, with 11 bases in between. The CDR3 spells CASSLVRLVETQYF. The CDR3 DNA is TGTGCCAGCAGCTTAGTGAGACTCGTGGAGACCCAGTACTTC.

DNA of the CDR3: TGTGCCAGTAGTATAGACGGACAGGGCGAACCCTACGAGCAGTACTTC. Protein product: CASSIDGQGEPYEQYF. The V call is TRBV19, the J call TRBJ2-7, with TRBD1 identical over 8 bases. V gave up 0 bases and J gave up 2 bases; unmatched junction bases: 6. This CDR3 has 16 residues. In germline, CDR1 is LNHDA, CDR2 SQIVND (reference sequence).

The chain has TRBV28 and TRBJ1-1; D uncertain. Germline loops: CDR1 MDHEN, CDR2 SYDVKM. CDR3 length: 14 residues. Trimming took 7 bases from V and 3 from J, leaving 15 bases between them. CDR3 nucleotide sequence: TGTGCCAGCACCCACCGTCCATCCGACACTGAAGCTTTCTTT. This gives the protein CASTHRPSDTEAFF.

This chain joins TRBV27 and TRBJ2-7; no clear D. The CDR3 length is 13 residues. The V and J ends lost 3 bases and 2 bases respectively, with 8 bases between them. Germline V gene lookup returns CDR1 MNHEY and CDR2 SMNVEV (reference sequence). CDR3 DNA: TGTGCCAGCAGTTTCAATCTAGCCTACGAGCAGTACTTC. Translating gives CASSFNLAYEQYF.

This rearrangement joins TRBV12-5 to TRBJ2-4; TRBD2 agrees at 8 bases. From germline, CDR1 is LGHNT and CDR2 FRNRAP. The V gene end was trimmed by 2 bases and the J gene end by 3 bases; junction bases not matched to a gene: 3. This CDR3 has 15 residues. The CDR3 is CASGLSAGGKNIQYF. DNA for the CDR3: TGTGCTAGTGGTTTGTCCGCGGGGGGCAAAAACATTCAGTACTTC.

This clone has just one count. The chain carries TRBV19 and TRBJ2-3; tentatively, D is TRBD1 (6 bases). CDR1 is LNHDA, CDR2 SQIVND, per germline (reference sequence). CDR3 length: 13 amino acids. V dropped 5 bases and J dropped 9 bases, with 15 bases sitting between them. The CDR3 DNA sequence: TGTGCCAGTAGTTCGTACACAGGGTCCACGCAGTATTTT. Its translation is CASSSYTGSTQYF.

This chain uses TRBV28 with TRBJ2-1; D possibly corresponds to TRBD2 (5 bases). The ends were cut back, 6 bases at V and 1 base at J, with 31 bases in the middle. The CDR3 spans 21 residues. The germline V gene encodes CDR1 MDHEN and CDR2 SYDVKM. CDR3 DNA: TGTGCCAGCAGCAAAAGACCGGAGTCCTCCCCCGGGAAAGGGTCCTACAATGAGCAGTTCTTC. Translated, it gives CASSKRPESSPGKGSYNEQFF.

The V and J genes are TRBV6-5 and TRBJ1-1; 7 bases line up with TRBD1. V shed 7 bases, J shed 4 bases, and the junction held 6 bases outside the gene matches. CDR3 length: 13 residues. Germline CDR1 is MNHEY and CDR2 is SVGAGI. This CDR3 is CASTDRVGTEAFF. The CDR3, as DNA: TGTGCCAGCACCGACAGGGTGGGCACTGAAGCTTTCTTT.

This chain links TRBV7-9 with TRBJ1-1; D is perhaps TRBD1 (5 bases). The CDR3 covers 10 residues. The V gene's germline CDR1 is SEHNR and CDR2 FQNEAQ (reference sequence). The CDR3 loop reads CAGAGTEAFF. The CDR3 DNA is TGTGCTGGGGCAGGCACTGAAGCTTTCTTT.

The genes are TRBV13 and TRBJ2-7, with 9 positions matching TRBD1. Germline V gives CDR1 PRHDT, CDR2 FYEKMQ (reference sequence). Losses at the gene ends were 5 bases for V and 4 bases for J; bases not matched to a gene: 6. This CDR3 region has 14 residues. The chain's CDR3 is CASSVGDRVYEQYF. The CDR3 DNA reads TGTGCCAGCAGCGTTGGGGACAGGGTATACGAGCAGTACTTC. Together with reference TRBV13 and TRBJ2-7, the CDR3 gives the full variable domain: AAGVIQSPRHLIKEKRETATLKCYPIPRHDTVYWYQQGPGQDPQFLISFYEKMQSDKGSIPDRFSAQQFSDYHSELNMSSLELGDSALYFCASSVGDRVYEQYFGPGTRLTVT.

This chain connects TRBV9 to TRBJ2-1; D not certain. The length of the CDR3 is 20 residues. V was shortened by 4 bases and J by 0 bases, with 26 bases between the two germline ends. Germline lookup yields CDR1 SGDLS and CDR2 YYNGEE. The CDR3 coding sequence is TGTGCCAGCAGCACGTCAACCCTCGACGGGCCAGAAAGCTCCTACAATGAGCAGTTCTTC. Translating it yields CASSTSTLDGPESSYNEQFF.